This T cell receptor beta chain derives from a study of blood T cells in healthy people across ages. General study points: Strong correlation linked observed beta diversity and percent naive T cells. Estimates of total diversity, which came from one million sequenced T cells, were considered to be underestimates. Naive CD4+ cells and diversity were both higher in long-lived donors than in aged donors.

A second PCR, run for roughly 7 to 12 cycles, used a sample-barcoded 5' primer plus a J-beta primer mix. MiXCR, applied by TCRdb to the 5' RACE reads, yields one record per CDR3 protein. This table holds about 1.5 million distinct CDR3 sequences, 35% to 45% found once. To note about this clonotype: What it binds is unknown.

Between the trimmed V and J ends, which lost 4 bases and 2 bases, there was a span of 8 bases. This CDR3 is 13 amino acids long. Germline-derived CDR1 and CDR2 are ENHRY and SYGVKD. The V gene is TRBV10-3, the J gene TRBJ2-5, with unresolved D. This TCR was recovered from a woman aged 18-29 years in good health. Sequenced input: blood. CDR3 DNA: TGTGCCATCAGTGGCCCAGAACAAGAGACCCAGTACTTC. Translated: CAISGPEQETQYF.